What follows are 6 T cell receptor beta chains derived from one specimen sequenced in a study of blood T cell repertoires in COVID-19. Libraries were prepared by immunoSEQ multiplex PCR; TCRdb keeps only in-frame clonotypes and omits some of them. The table has some 250,000 clones, about 86% seen once. The sequencing sample was made of peripheral blood. The source is a woman under 40 who had recovered from COVID-19.

The chain is built from TRBV7-9 and TRBJ2-4; TRBD1 is a possible D gene (5 bases). The CDR3 is made up of 14 amino acids. Trimming shortened V by 1 base and J by 3 bases, and 7 bases separated the two germline ends. CDR1 and CDR2 (germline): SEHNR, FQNEAQ (reference sequence). CDR3 nucleotides: TGTGCCAGCAGCTTAGAGGGGATCAAAAACATTCAGTACTTC. It codes for CASSLEGIKNIQYF.

This chain's CDR3 is CATGTGEAETQYF. The CDR3 coding sequence is TGTGCCACCGGGACAGGGGAGGCAGAGACCCAGTACTTC. The chain recombines TRBV6-5 with TRBJ2-5, with TRBD1 matching over 10 bases. After removal of 10 bases from V and 4 bases from J, the junction contained 6 bases not matched to a gene. The CDR3 sequence is 13 residues long. The germline V gene encodes CDR1 MNHEY and CDR2 SVGAGI.

V and J are TRBV7-8 and TRBJ2-7; maybe TRBD1 (6 bases). There are 13 residues in the CDR3. Trimming took off 1 base at V and 7 bases at J, with 11 bases between the two ends. Looked up from germline, CDR1 is SGHVS and CDR2 is FQNEAQ. CDR3 DNA: TGTGCCAGCAGCTTAGTTCAGGGGTCGGAGCAGTACTTC. Translation gives CASSLVQGSEQYF. Filled out from reference TRBV7-8 and TRBJ2-7, the complete variable domain reads GAGVSQSPRYKVAKRGQDVALRCDPISGHVSLFWYQQALGQGPEFLTYFQNEAQLDKSGLPSDRFFAERPEGSVSTLKIQRTQQEDSAVYLCASSLVQGSEQYFGPGTRLTVT.

The V call is TRBV7-3, the J call TRBJ2-2; D is possibly TRBD2 (5 bases). CDR3 length equals 12 residues. Germline V lookup: CDR1 SGHTA, CDR2 FQGTGA. V was cut by 5 bases and J by 7 bases, with 8 bases left in between. The CDR3, as DNA: TGTGCCAGCAGCCCCGGGGTCGGGGAGCTGTTTTTT. Translating it yields CASSPGVGELFF.

CDR3 in amino acids: CASSVEGVYEQFF. Here the CDR3 DNA reads TGTGCCAGCAGCGTAGAGGGGGTATATGAGCAGTTCTTC. This sequence joins TRBV9 and TRBJ2-1; tentative D call: TRBD1 (6 bases). V was clipped by 0 bases and J by 8 bases, with 9 bases between them. The CDR3 covers 13 residues. Germline V gives CDR1 SGDLS, CDR2 YYNGEE.

This chain uses TRBV7-8 with TRBJ1-2; 8 bases match TRBD1. CDR3 length: 15 amino acids. The trim removed 5 bases at V and 2 bases at J, leaving 7 bases unmatched. Germline lookup yields CDR1 SGHVS and CDR2 FQNEAQ. CDR3 loop: CASSPSGQGNYGYTF. The CDR3 region has the DNA TGTGCCAGCAGCCCGTCTGGACAGGGAAACTATGGCTACACCTTC.